Below are 31 T cell receptor beta chains sequenced from a single sample in a study of blood T cell dynamics during melanoma immunotherapy. The table came from immunoSEQ multiplex PCR; TCRdb's copy has only in-frame clones and leaves some out. Found here are 9,900 or so clones, about four fifths of them singletons; the top ten hold 20% to 25%. The time point was: week 3, after first cycle of checkpoint inhibitor. This material consisted of blood, taken from a patient treated with checkpoint blockade. These receptors were collected from a human donor with melanoma.

J is TRBJ2-3 and V is TRBV28, with 12 bases aligning to TRBD1. Germline V gene lookup returns CDR1 MDHEN and CDR2 SYDVKM. The CDR3 contains 16 residues. V trimming: 5 bases; J trimming: 4 bases; junction bases outside the gene matches: 7. In nucleotides, the CDR3 is TGTGCCAGCAGTCTTCGGGACAGGGGGCCGGCAGATACGCAGTATTTT. Translating it yields CASSLRDRGPADTQYF.

The chain carries TRBV6-6 and TRBJ1-1, with D unresolved. CDR1 and CDR2 from the germline V gene are MNHNY and SVGAGI (reference sequence). Deletions cut 8 bases from V and 0 bases from J, with 7 bases between. The CDR3 length is 12 residues. CDR3 DNA: TGTGCCAGCTCGGGCCTGAACACTGAAGCTTTCTTT. The encoded protein is CASSGLNTEAFF.

This clone was detected a few times. CDR3: CAWSGGRRGQPQHF. CDR3 nucleotide sequence: TGTGCCTGGAGTGGGGGCAGGCGGGGTCAGCCCCAGCATTTT. The chain recombines TRBV30 with TRBJ1-5, with a tentative D call TRBD1 (5 bases). Germline V CDR1 and CDR2: GTSNPN, SVGIG (reference sequence). The CDR3 extends over 14 amino acids. Deletions cut 1 base from V and 6 bases from J, with 13 bases between.

This clone was recorded a few times. The chain recombines TRBV9 with TRBJ1-1; D possibly corresponds to TRBD1 (6 bases). CDR3 length equals 17 residues. The ends were cut back, 2 bases at V and 0 bases at J, with 17 bases in the middle. Germline assignment: CDR1 SGDLS and CDR2 YYNGEE. CDR3 DNA: TGTGCCAGCAGCGTCGCGCCCCATGAGGGGGTGAACACTGAAGCTTTCTTT. This encodes CASSVAPHEGVNTEAFF. Supplemented by reference TRBV9 and TRBJ1-1, the full variable domain reads DSGVTQTPKHLITATGQRVTLRCSPRSGDLSVYWYQQSLDQGLQFLIQYYNGEERAKGNILERFSAQQFPDLHSELNLSSLELGDSALYFCASSVAPHEGVNTEAFFGQGTRLTVV.

This clone was counted once. The rearrangement joins TRBV28 to TRBJ1-6; unclear D gene. The V gene's germline CDR1 is MDHEN and CDR2 SYDVKM. CDR3 size: 13 residues. The V and J ends lost 6 bases and 8 bases respectively, with 11 bases between them. CDR3 protein: CASRAAGHSPLHF. DNA for the CDR3: TGTGCCAGCAGGGCCGCCGGGCATTCACCCCTCCACTTT.

The V gene is TRBV7-2, the J gene TRBJ2-7; 8 positions agree with TRBD2. Per the germline V gene, CDR1 is SGHTA and CDR2 is FQGNSA. This CDR3 has 16 residues. The V segment lost 4 bases and the J segment 0 bases; nucleotides outside the gene matches: 8. DNA for the CDR3: TGTGCCAGCAGCTCAAATGGCGGGGGGTTCTCCTACGAGCAGTACTTC. The encoded protein is CASSSNGGGFSYEQYF.

V and J are TRBV11-2 and TRBJ2-5; perhaps TRBD1 as D (5 bases). The CDR3 runs 14 residues. Trimming left V 1 base short and J 1 base short, with 7 bases between. From germline, CDR1 is SGHAT and CDR2 FQNNGV. CDR3 region: CASSLVQAQETQYF. CDR3 nucleotide sequence: TGTGCCAGCAGCTTAGTACAGGCCCAAGAGACCCAGTACTTC.

The rearrangement uses TRBV7-1 and TRBJ2-7; D remains unclear. TRBV7-1 is filed as an ORF, its function uncertain. V lost 5 bases and J lost 3, with 17 bases in between. CDR3 length: 15 residues. This CDR3 is CASSLSLAADYEQYF. The CDR3 DNA reads as TGTGCCAGCAGCCTCTCACTTGCGGCAGACTACGAGCAGTACTTC.

The CDR3 loop is CASSGQTAYNEQFF. The CDR3 DNA reads as TGTGCCAGCTCGGGACAGACCGCCTACAATGAGCAGTTCTTC. This chain joins TRBV21-1 and TRBJ2-1; no check of the table's D call, TRBD1, against the DNA was made. TRBV21-1 is given as a pseudogene. The CDR3 sequence is 14 residues long.

A few counts support this clone. The V and J genes are TRBV4-1 and TRBJ1-1, with D maybe TRBD1 (5 bases). CDR1 and CDR2 (germline): MGHRA, YSYEKL. V lost 1 base to trimming and J lost 4 bases, with 10 bases between them. The CDR3 is 14 residues long. CDR3: CASSQGAQGTEAFF. CDR3 in DNA: TGCGCCAGCAGCCAAGGGGCGCAGGGCACTGAAGCTTTCTTT.

V usage is TRBV9 and J usage is TRBJ2-7; TRBD2 aligns across 8 bases. The V segment lost 0 bases and the J segment 1 base; nucleotides outside the gene matches: 3. In germline, CDR1 is SGDLS, CDR2 YYNGEE. The length of the CDR3 is 15 residues. CDR3 coding DNA: TGTGCCAGCAGCGTAGGACTAGCGAGTTCCTACGAGCAGTACTTC. It encodes CASSVGLASSYEQYF.

The V and J genes are TRBV2 and TRBJ2-4; 8 bases line up with TRBD1. The CDR3 runs to 15 residues. CDR1 and CDR2 from the germline V gene are SNHLY and FYNNEI. The V and J ends lost 4 bases and 6 bases, in that order; junction bases with no gene match: 8. CDR3 region: CASSGPGTGGNIQYF. The CDR3 DNA follows: TGTGCCAGCAGTGGTCCCGGGACAGGCGGAAACATTCAGTACTTC.

This chain connects TRBV19 to TRBJ1-1, with TRBD1 as a possible D gene (6 bases). Per germline, CDR1 LNHDA and CDR2 SQIVND (reference sequence). Trimming stripped 2 bases from V and 0 bases from J, with 13 bases between. CDR3 length: 16 residues. CDR3 residues: CASSIWTEALNTEAFF. CDR3 DNA sequence: TGTGCCAGTAGTATATGGACAGAAGCCTTGAACACTGAAGCTTTCTTT.

This clone was seen just once. CDR3 sequence reads: CATSSTREPNTEAFF. The CDR3 region has the DNA TGTGCCACCAGCAGCACCCGGGAACCGAACACTGAAGCTTTCTTT. V usage is TRBV15 and J usage is TRBJ1-1; D is unresolved. Germline-derived CDR1 and CDR2 are LNHNV and YYDKDF (reference sequence). Deletions cut 3 bases from V and 1 base from J, with 12 bases between. This CDR3 is 15 amino acids long.

V is TRBV10-3 and J is TRBJ2-2; D is unclear. The CDR3 loop spans 13 amino acids. V was pared by 3 bases and J by 1 base, with 3 bases between. Germline V gene lookup returns CDR1 ENHRY and CDR2 SYGVKD. The CDR3 reads CAISDKNTGELFF. The CDR3 DNA reads as TGTGCCATCAGTGACAAGAACACCGGGGAGCTGTTTTTT.

V and J are TRBV5-4 and TRBJ2-3; tentatively, D is TRBD1 (6 bases). The CDR3 spans 16 residues. The ends were cut back, 0 bases at V and 0 bases at J, with 11 bases in the middle. CDR1 is SGHNT and CDR2 is YYREEE in the germline V gene (reference sequence). For the CDR3, the DNA is TGTGCCAGCAGCTTGGAAGGGGGTGCTAGCACAGATACGCAGTATTTT. Amino acid sequence: CASSLEGGASTDTQYF.

CDR3 amino acids: CASSVVGGYTGELFF. Written as DNA, the CDR3 is TGTGCCAGCAGCGTAGTGGGGGGATACACCGGGGAGCTGTTTTTT. The rearrangement joins TRBV9 to TRBJ2-2; TRBD2 might be the D (6 bases). The CDR3 covers 15 residues. Trimming took off 0 bases at V and 3 bases at J, with 9 bases between the two ends. Per germline, CDR1 SGDLS and CDR2 YYNGEE.

V is TRBV5-1 and J is TRBJ2-7, with 8 bases matching TRBD1. Germline V gene sequence: CDR1 SGHRS, CDR2 YFSETQ. Trimming took 4 bases from V and 5 from J; bases not matched to a gene: 11. The CDR3 totals 15 residues. The CDR3 sequence: CASSRKADRVNEQYF. CDR3 coding DNA: TGCGCCAGCAGCCGAAAGGCGGACAGGGTGAACGAGCAGTACTTC.

The chain has TRBV30 and TRBJ1-2; D call uncertain. V dropped 2 bases and J dropped 3 bases, with 19 bases sitting between them. CDR1 and CDR2 from the germline V gene are GTSNPN and SVGIG (reference sequence). The CDR3 spans 16 residues. CDR3 nucleotide sequence: TGTGCCTGGAGTACCGGGTTCTACAATAGTCACTATGGCTACACCTTC. Translating it yields CAWSTGFYNSHYGYTF.

This chain connects TRBV25-1 to TRBJ2-6, with D unclear. This CDR3 spans 17 amino acids. Trimming took 1 base from V and 1 from J, leaving 11 bases between them. Germline V lookup: CDR1 MGHDK, CDR2 SYGVNS. The CDR3 bases are TGTGCCAGCAGTGAATCCATCAGCGATTCTGGGGCCAACGTCCTGACTTTC. Translating it yields CASSESISDSGANVLTF.

This clone has more than one count but fewer than ten. The rearrangement uses TRBV4-2 and TRBJ2-7; 11 bases align to TRBD2. Germline V gives CDR1 LGHNA, CDR2 YNFKEQ. Trimming removed 1 base from V and 1 base from J; junction bases left unmatched: 3. The CDR3 totals 16 residues. CDR3 bases: TGTGCCAGCAGCCAAGGGGGACTAGCGGTTTCCTACGAGCAGTACTTC. Amino acids: CASSQGGLAVSYEQYF.

The chain links TRBV30 to TRBJ2-5; maybe TRBD1 (7 bases). This CDR3 has 13 amino acids. V was shortened by 3 bases and J by 1 base, with 9 bases between the two germline ends. Germline loops: CDR1 GTSNPN, CDR2 SVGIG (reference sequence). The CDR3 loop reads CAWRRDSQETQYF. DNA of the CDR3: TGTGCCTGGAGGCGGGACAGCCAAGAGACCCAGTACTTC. The full variable domain, rest sourced from reference TRBV30 and TRBJ2-5, is SQTIHQWPATLVQPVGSPLSLECTVEGTSNPNLYWYRQAAGRGLQLLFYSVGIGQISSEVPQNLSASRPQDRQFILSSKKLLLSDSGFYLCAWRRDSQETQYFGPGTRLLVL.

This chain uses TRBV5-8 with TRBJ2-2; 14 bases agree with TRBD2. V shed 3 bases and J 4 bases; nucleotides not matched to a gene: 5. The germline V gene encodes CDR1 SGHTS and CDR2 YDEGEE. The CDR3 is made up of 17 amino acids. The CDR3: CASSWGGLAGGTGELFF. CDR3 DNA: TGTGCCAGCAGCTGGGGAGGACTAGCGGGAGGCACCGGGGAGCTGTTTTTT.

The chain couples TRBV4-2 to TRBJ1-3; 7 bases align to TRBD1. The germline V gene has CDR1 LGHNA and CDR2 YNFKEQ. This CDR3 is built from 16 residues. Trimming cost V 5 bases and J 6 bases; bases outside gene matches: 13. The CDR3 is CASSSPGQPGKNTIYF. The CDR3 region has the DNA TGTGCCAGCAGCTCACCGGGACAGCCGGGGAAAAACACCATATATTTT.

The V gene is TRBV2, the J gene TRBJ2-5; tentatively, D is TRBD2 (6 bases). Gene TRBJ2-7 matches the end of the DNA better, so the J call may be wrong. Germline assignment: CDR1 SNHLY and CDR2 FYNNEI. The CDR3 runs to 13 residues. The CDR3 here is CASTRDSGYEQYF. The CDR3 coding sequence is TGTGCCAGCACCCGGGACTCAGGGTACGAGCAGTACTTC.

J is TRBJ2-5 and V is TRBV5-5, with D uncertain. The J call may be faulty, since TRBJ2-7 better matches the DNA end. This CDR3 comprises 17 residues. In germline, CDR1 is SGHKS, CDR2 YYEKEE (reference sequence). The DNA for the CDR3 is TGTGCCAGCAGCTTGGCCGGGCCAGAGTATTTTCCCTACGAGCAGTACTTC. It translates to CASSLAGPEYFPYEQYF.

In this sample, this clone is medium-sized. The V and J genes are TRBV27 and TRBJ1-1; D is unresolved. Between the trimmed V and J ends, which lost 2 bases and 1 base, there was a span of 5 bases. Germline CDR1 reads MNHEY; CDR2 reads SMNVEV (reference sequence). The CDR3 runs to 13 residues. The CDR3 DNA sequence: TGTGCCAGCAGTTTACAGGAGAACACTGAAGCTTTCTTT. Translated, it gives CASSLQENTEAFF.

This chain uses TRBV30 with TRBJ1-4; a possible D gene is TRBD1 (5 bases). V gave up 4 bases and J gave up 2 bases, with 8 bases separating them. CDR1 and CDR2 from the germline V gene are GTSNPN and SVGIG (reference sequence). This CDR3 is 13 amino acids long. CDR3 DNA sequence: TGTGCCTGGACAGGGCGTACTAATGAAAAACTGTTTTTT. It codes for CAWTGRTNEKLFF.

This rearrangement joins TRBV5-4 to TRBJ2-1, with 9 bases aligning to TRBD1. The CDR3 runs 18 residues. V lost 3 bases to trimming and J lost 3 bases; unmatched junction nucleotides: 13. Germline CDR1 reads SGHNT; CDR2 reads YYREEE (reference sequence). CDR3 nucleotides: TGTGCCAGCAGCTCCTCCCCGGGACAGGGAGCCCTCTACAATGAGCAGTTCTTC. Translating gives CASSSSPGQGALYNEQFF.

This clone was detected only a few times. The J gene is TRBJ2-5, the V gene TRBV29-1, with no clear D. CDR1 is SQVTM, CDR2 ANQGSEA, per germline. The CDR3 totals 12 residues. The V end lost 3 bases, the J end lost 1 base, and 6 bases lay between the germline ends. The CDR3 DNA sequence: TGCAGCGTTGATAAGGGCCAAGAGACCCAGTACTTC. Protein: CSVDKGQETQYF.

V usage is TRBV19 and J usage is TRBJ2-1; tentative D call: TRBD2 (6 bases). Germline V lookup: CDR1 LNHDA, CDR2 SQIVND (reference sequence). The V gene lost 5 bases and the J gene lost 7 bases, with 18 bases spanning the gap. CDR3 length equals 15 residues. The CDR3 loop is CASSELGTPENEQFF. The CDR3 bases are TGTGCCAGTAGTGAACTCGGGACTCCTGAGAATGAGCAGTTCTTC.